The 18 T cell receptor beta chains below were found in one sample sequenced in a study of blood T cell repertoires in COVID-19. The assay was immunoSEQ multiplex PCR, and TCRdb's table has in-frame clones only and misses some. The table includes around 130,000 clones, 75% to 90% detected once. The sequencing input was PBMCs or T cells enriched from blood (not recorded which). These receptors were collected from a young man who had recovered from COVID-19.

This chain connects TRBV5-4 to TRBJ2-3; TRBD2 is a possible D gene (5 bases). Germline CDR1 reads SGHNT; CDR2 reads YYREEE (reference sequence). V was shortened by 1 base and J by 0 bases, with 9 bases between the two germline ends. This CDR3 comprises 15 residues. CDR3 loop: CASSLNLASTDTQYF. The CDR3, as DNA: TGTGCCAGCAGCTTGAATCTAGCTAGCACAGATACGCAGTATTTT.

CDR3 sequence reads: CASSESIIPGGRSDEQYF. Here the CDR3 DNA reads TGCGCCAGCAGTGAGTCGATCATTCCAGGGGGCAGGTCCGACGAGCAGTACTTC. J is TRBJ2-7 and V is TRBV10-1; TRBD1 matches at 8 bases. Germline V gives CDR1 WNHNN, CDR2 SYGVQD (reference sequence). J was trimmed by 5 bases and V by 0 bases; bases with no gene match: 15. CDR3 length equals 18 residues.

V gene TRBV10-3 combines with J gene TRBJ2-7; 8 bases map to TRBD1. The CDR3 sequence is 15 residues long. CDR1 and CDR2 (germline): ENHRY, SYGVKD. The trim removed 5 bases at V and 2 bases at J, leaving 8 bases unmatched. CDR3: CAISKGQGQTYEQYF. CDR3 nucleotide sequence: TGTGCCATCAGTAAAGGACAGGGACAAACCTACGAGCAGTACTTC.

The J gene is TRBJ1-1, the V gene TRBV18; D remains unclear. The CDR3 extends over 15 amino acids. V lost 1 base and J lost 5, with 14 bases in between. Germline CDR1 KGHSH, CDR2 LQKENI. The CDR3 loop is CASSPLHPGRTEAFF. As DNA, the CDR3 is TGTGCCAGCTCACCACTCCACCCCGGGAGAACTGAAGCTTTCTTT.

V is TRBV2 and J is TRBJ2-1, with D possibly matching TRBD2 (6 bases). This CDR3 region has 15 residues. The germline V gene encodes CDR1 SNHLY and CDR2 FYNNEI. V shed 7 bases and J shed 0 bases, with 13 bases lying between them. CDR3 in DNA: TGTGCCAGCATGGGGGGTCTTCCCTCCTACAATGAGCAGTTCTTC. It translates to CASMGGLPSYNEQFF. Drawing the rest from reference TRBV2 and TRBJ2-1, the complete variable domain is EPEVTQTPSHQVTQMGQEVILRCVPISNHLYFYWYRQILGQKVEFLVSFYNNEISEKSEIFDDQFSVERPDGSNFTLKIRSTKLEDSAMYFCASMGGLPSYNEQFFGPGTRLTVL.

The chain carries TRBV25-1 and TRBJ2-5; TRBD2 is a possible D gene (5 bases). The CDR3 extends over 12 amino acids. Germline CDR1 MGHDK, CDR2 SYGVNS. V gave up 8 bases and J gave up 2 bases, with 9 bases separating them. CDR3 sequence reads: CASARGQETQYF. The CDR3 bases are TGTGCCAGCGCACGGGGTCAAGAGACCCAGTACTTC.

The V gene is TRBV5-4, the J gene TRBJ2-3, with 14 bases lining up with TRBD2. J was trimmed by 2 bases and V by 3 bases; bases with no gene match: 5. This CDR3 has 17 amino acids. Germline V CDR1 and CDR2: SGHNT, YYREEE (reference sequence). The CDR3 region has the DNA TGTGCCAGCAGCTCCTTGGGACTAGCGGGGGCCACAGATACGCAGTATTTT. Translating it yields CASSSLGLAGATDTQYF. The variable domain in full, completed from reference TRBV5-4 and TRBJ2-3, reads ETGVTQSPTHLIKTRGQQVTLRCSSQSGHNTVSWYQQALGQGPQFIFQYYREEENGRGNFPPRFSGLQFPNYSSELNVNALELDDSALYLCASSSLGLAGATDTQYFGPGTRLTVL.

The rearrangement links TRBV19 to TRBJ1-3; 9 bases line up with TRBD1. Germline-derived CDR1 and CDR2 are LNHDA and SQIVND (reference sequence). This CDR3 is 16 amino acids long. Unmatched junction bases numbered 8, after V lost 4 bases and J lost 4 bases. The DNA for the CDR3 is TGTGCCAGTAGTAGACGAGGGACAGGGAACGGAAACACCATATATTTT. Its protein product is CASSRRGTGNGNTIYF.

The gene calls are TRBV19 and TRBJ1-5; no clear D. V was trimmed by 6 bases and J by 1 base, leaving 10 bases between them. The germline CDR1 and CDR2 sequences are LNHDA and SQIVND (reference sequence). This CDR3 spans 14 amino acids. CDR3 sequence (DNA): TGTGCCAGTAGGGAGGGTCCGAGCAATCAGCCCCAGCATTTT. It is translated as CASREGPSNQPQHF.

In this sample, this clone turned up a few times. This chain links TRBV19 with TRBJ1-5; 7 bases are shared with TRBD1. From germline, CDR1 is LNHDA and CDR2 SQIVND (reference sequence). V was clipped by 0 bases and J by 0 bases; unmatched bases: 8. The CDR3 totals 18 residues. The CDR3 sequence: CASSIDPTGASSNQPQHF. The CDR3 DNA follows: TGTGCCAGTAGTATAGATCCAACAGGGGCGTCTAGCAATCAGCCCCAGCATTTT.

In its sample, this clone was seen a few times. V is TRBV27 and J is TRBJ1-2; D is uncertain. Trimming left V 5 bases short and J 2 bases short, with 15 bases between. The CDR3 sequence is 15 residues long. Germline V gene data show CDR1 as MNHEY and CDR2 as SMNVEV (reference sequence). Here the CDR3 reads CASSPAGGRNYGYTF. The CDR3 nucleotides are TGTGCCAGCAGTCCCGCTGGAGGGCGGAACTATGGCTACACCTTC.

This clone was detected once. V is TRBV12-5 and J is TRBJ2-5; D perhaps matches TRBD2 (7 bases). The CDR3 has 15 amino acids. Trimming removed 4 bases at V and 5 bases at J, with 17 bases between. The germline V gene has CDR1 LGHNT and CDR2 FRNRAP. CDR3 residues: CASGSAWGGGETQYF. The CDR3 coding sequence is TGTGCTAGTGGTTCGGCCTGGGGGGGCGGGGAGACCCAGTACTTC.

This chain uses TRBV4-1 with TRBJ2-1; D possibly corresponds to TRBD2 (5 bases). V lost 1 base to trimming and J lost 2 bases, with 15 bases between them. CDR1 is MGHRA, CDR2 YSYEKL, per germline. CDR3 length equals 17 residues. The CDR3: CASSQAPSGIPYNEQFF. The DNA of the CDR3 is TGCGCCAGCAGCCAAGCCCCTTCGGGGATCCCCTACAATGAGCAGTTCTTC.

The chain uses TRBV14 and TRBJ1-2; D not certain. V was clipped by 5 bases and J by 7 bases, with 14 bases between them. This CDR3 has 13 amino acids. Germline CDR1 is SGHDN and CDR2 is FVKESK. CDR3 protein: CASSEWTETGYTF. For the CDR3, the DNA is TGTGCCAGCAGCGAGTGGACTGAAACTGGCTACACCTTC.

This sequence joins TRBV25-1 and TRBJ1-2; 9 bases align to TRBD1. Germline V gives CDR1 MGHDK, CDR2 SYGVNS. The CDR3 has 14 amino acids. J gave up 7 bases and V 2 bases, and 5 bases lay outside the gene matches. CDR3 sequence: CASSEPGQGLGYTF. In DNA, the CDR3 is TGTGCCAGCAGTGAACCGGGACAGGGTCTTGGCTACACCTTC.

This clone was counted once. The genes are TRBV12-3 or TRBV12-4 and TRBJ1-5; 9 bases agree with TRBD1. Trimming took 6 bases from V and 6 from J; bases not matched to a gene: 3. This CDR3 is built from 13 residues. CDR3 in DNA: TGTGCCAGCAGCGTACAGGGGGCTCAGCCCCAGCATTTT. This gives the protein CASSVQGAQPQHF.

CDR3 protein: CASSYSRGAQPQHF. The CDR3 DNA reads TGTGCCAGCAGTTACTCGCGGGGAGCTCAGCCCCAGCATTTT. This chain links TRBV6-5 with TRBJ1-5; D not resolved. In germline, CDR1 is MNHEY, CDR2 SVGAGI. The CDR3 sequence is 14 residues long. Trimming removed 0 bases from V and 6 bases from J, with 9 bases in between.

CDR3: CAISEGGLASYNEQFF. CDR3 coding DNA: TGTGCCATCAGTGAGGGGGGACTAGCGTCCTACAATGAGCAGTTCTTC. This chain uses TRBV10-3 with TRBJ2-1; 10 bases are a match to TRBD2. CDR3 size: 16 residues. J lost 1 base, V lost 2 bases, and 2 bases had no gene match. Germline CDR1 ENHRY, CDR2 SYGVKD.